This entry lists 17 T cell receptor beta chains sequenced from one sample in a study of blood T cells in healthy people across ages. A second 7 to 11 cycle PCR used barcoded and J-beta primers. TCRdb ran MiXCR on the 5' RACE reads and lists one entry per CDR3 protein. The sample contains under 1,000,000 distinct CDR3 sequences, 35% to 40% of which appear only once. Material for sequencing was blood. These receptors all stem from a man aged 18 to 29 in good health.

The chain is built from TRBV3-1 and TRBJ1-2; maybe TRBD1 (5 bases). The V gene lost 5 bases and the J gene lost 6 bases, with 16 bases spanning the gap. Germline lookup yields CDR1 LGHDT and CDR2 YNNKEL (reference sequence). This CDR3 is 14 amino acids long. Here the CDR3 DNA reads TGTGCCAGCAGCTCACCGGGACGCTTAAATGGCTACACCTTC. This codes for CASSSPGRLNGYTF.

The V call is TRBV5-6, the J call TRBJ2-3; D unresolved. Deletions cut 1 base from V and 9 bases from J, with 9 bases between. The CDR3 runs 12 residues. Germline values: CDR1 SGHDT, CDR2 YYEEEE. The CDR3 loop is CASSLTSRTQYF. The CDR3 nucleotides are TGTGCCAGCAGCTTGACCTCGAGAACGCAGTATTTT.

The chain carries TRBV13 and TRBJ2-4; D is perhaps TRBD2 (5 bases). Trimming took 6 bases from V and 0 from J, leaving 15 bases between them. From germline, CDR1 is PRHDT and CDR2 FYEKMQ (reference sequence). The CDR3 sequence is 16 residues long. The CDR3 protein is CASSPPGTLAKNIQYF. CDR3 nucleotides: TGTGCCAGCAGTCCCCCGGGAACCCTAGCCAAAAACATTCAGTACTTC.

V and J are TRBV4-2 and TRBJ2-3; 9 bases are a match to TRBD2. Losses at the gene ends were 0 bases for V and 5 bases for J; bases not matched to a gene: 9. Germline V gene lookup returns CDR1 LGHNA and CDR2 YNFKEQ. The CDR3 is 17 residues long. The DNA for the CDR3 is TGTGCCAGCAGCCAAGATCTCGGGCGGGGGGGCGGAGATACGCAGTATTTT. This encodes CASSQDLGRGGGDTQYF.

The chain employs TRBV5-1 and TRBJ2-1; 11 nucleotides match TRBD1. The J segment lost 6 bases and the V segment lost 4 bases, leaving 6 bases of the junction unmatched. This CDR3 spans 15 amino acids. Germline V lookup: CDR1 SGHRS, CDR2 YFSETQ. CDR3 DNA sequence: TGCGCCAGCAGCCAGGACAGGGGGCTGAGCAATGAGCAGTTCTTC. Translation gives CASSQDRGLSNEQFF.

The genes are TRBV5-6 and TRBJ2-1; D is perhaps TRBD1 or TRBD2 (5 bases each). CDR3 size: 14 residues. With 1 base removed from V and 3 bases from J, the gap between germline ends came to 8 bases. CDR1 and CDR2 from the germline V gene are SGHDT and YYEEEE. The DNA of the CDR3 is TGTGCCAGCAGCTTGAGTGGGGGCTACAATGAGCAGTTCTTC. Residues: CASSLSGGYNEQFF.

The CDR3, as DNA: TGTGCTAGTGGTTTGGTAAGGCCGGGACAGGGATTCTCTGGGGCCAACGTCCTGACTTTC. Protein: CASGLVRPGQGFSGANVLTF. The chain employs TRBV12-5 and TRBJ2-6; 9 nucleotides align to TRBD1. Germline V gives CDR1 LGHNT, CDR2 FRNRAP. There are 20 residues in the CDR3. J gave up 0 bases and V 0 bases, and 9 bases lay outside the gene matches.

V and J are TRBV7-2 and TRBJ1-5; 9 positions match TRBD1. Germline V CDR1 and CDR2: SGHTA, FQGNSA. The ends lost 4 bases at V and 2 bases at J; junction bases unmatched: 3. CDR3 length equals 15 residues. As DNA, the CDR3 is TGTGCCAGCAGCTGGGGACAGGGTGGCAATCAGCCCCAGCATTTT. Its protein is CASSWGQGGNQPQHF.

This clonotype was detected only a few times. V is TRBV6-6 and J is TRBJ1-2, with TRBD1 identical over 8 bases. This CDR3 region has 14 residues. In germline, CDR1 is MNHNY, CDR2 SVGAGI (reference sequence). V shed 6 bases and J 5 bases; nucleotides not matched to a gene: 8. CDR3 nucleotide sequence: TGTGCCAGCAGAACTGGACAGGGTAGTTATGGCTACACCTTC. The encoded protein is CASRTGQGSYGYTF.

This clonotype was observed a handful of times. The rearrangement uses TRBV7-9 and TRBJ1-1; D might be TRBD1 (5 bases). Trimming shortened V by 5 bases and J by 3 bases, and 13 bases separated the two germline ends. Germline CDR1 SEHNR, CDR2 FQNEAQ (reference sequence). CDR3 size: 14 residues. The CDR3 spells CASSPLGDYTEAFF. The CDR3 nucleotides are TGTGCCAGCAGCCCCCTGGGGGATTACACTGAAGCTTTCTTT.

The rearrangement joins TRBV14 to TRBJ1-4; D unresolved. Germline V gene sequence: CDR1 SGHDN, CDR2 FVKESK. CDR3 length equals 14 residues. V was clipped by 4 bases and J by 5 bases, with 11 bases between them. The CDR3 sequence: CASSPRLGNEKLFF. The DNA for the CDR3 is TGTGCCAGCAGCCCGAGGCTCGGGAATGAAAAACTGTTTTTT. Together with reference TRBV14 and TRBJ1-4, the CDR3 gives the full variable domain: EAGVTQFPSHSVIEKGQTVTLRCDPISGHDNLYWYRRVMGKEIKFLLHFVKESKQDESGMPNNRFLAERTGGTYSTLKVQPAELEDSGVYFCASSPRLGNEKLFFGSGTQLSVL.

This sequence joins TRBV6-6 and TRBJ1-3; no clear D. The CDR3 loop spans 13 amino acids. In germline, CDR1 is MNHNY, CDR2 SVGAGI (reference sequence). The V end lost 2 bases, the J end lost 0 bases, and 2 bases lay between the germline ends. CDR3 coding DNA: TGTGCCAGCAGTTACAGCTCTGGAAACACCATATATTTT. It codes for CASSYSSGNTIYF.

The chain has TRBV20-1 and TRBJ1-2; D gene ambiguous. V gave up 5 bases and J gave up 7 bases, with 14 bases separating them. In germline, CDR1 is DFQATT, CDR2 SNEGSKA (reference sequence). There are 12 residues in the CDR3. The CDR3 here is CSAGLGQFGYTF. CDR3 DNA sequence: TGCAGTGCTGGCCTCGGGCAGTTTGGCTACACCTTC.

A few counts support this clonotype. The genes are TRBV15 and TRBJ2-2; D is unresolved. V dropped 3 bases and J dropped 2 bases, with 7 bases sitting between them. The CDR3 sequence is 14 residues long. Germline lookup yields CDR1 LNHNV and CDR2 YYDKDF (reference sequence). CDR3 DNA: TGTGCCACCAGCAGCTACTCCAACACCGGGGAGCTGTTTTTT. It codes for CATSSYSNTGELFF.

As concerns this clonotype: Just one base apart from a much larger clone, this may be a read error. The CDR3 is CASSGCLLEETQYF. In DNA form, the CDR3 reads TGTGCCAGCTCAGGGTGCCTTTTGGAAGAGACCCAGTACTTC. The J gene is TRBJ2-7, the V gene TRBV18; D unresolved. The J call is uncertain, as TRBJ2-5 better fits the DNA end. The CDR3 is 14 amino acids. CDR1 is KGHSH, CDR2 LQKENI, per germline.

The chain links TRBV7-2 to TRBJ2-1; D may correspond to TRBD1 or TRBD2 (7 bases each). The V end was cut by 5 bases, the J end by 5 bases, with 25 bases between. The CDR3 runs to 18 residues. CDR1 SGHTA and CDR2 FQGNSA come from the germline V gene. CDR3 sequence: CASSPTLYRGGSDNEQFF. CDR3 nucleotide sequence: TGTGCCAGCAGCCCCACCCTGTACAGGGGAGGGTCTGACAATGAGCAGTTCTTC.

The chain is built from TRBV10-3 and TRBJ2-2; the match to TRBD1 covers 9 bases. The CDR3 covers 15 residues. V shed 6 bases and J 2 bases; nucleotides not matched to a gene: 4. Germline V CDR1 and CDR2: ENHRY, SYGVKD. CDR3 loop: CAISKDRGNTGELFF. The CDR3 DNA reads TGTGCCATCAGCAAGGACAGGGGAAACACCGGGGAGCTGTTTTTT.